Listed below are T cell receptor beta chains from one sample, sequenced in a study of T cells in Graves' hyperthyroidism and ophthalmopathy. TCRdb independently ran MiXCR on the multiplex PCR reads; one entry per CDR3 protein. Of about 400,000 distinct CDR3 sequences in the sample, more than 12% were seen once. The sequencing input was blood. The receptors derive from a woman in her twenties or thirties with Graves' hyperthyroidism. The CDR3 runs from the conserved cysteine through the conserved F or W. The order of the fields is clone size, J gene, V gene, D gene, CDR3 DNA, CDR3 protein. D genes are given only for firm matches. The size field is filled for only some rows; it gives once, few, many or a size class.

>NA|TRBJ1-2|TRBV5-1|TRBD1
TGCGCCAGCAGCTTTGGAGTTACAGGGGGCGCCTATGGCTACACCTTC
CASSFGVTGGAYGYTF
>few|TRBJ2-7|TRBV5-6|TRBD2
TGTGCCAGCAGCTTGACCCGGGACATAGGACTAGCGGGAGGCTACGAGCAGTACTTC
CASSLTRDIGLAGGYEQYF
>many|TRBJ2-1|TRBV12-3/TRBV12-4|TRBD2
TGTGCCAGCAGTTTGCCTAGCGGGAGGGCCCATGAGCAGTTCTTC
CASSLPSGRAHEQFF
>many|TRBJ2-7|TRBV29-1|TRBD1
TGCAGCGTTGGACAGGGGGCGGGTGGATACGAGCAGTACTTC
CSVGQGAGGYEQYF
>NA|TRBJ1-1|TRBV12-3/TRBV12-4|NA
TGTGCCAGCAGCGAGGACAGCTCGATAATGAACACTGAAGCTTTCTTT
CASSEDSSIMNTEAFF
>many|TRBJ2-7|TRBV7-9|TRBD1
TGTGCCAGCAGCATTCAACAGGGGTTAGAGCAGTACTTC
CASSIQQGLEQYF
>many|TRBJ2-7|TRBV20-1|TRBD1
TGCAGTGCTAGGAGGACAGGGGAGTACGAGCAGTACTTC
CSARRTGEYEQYF
>few|TRBJ1-5|TRBV12-3/TRBV12-4|NA
TGTGCCAGCAGTTTAAGGGAACACCAGCATTTT
CASSLREHQHF
>many|TRBJ2-3|TRBV7-8|NA
TGTGCCAGCAGCTCGCAGCTGGGAGATACGCAGTATTTT
CASSSQLGDTQYF
>NA|TRBJ2-7|TRBV25-1|NA
TGTGCCAGCAGTGGGCCAGCGGACGCCTACGAGCAGTACTTC
CASSGPADAYEQYF
>many|TRBJ2-1|TRBV3-1|NA
TGTGCCAGCAGCCAAGCGGGGCGTGAGCAGTTCTTC
CASSQAGREQFF
>many|TRBJ2-3|TRBV28|TRBD2
TGTGCCAGCAGAGAAAGCGGGAGCGGCACAGATACGCAGTATTTT
CASRESGSGTDTQYF
>many|TRBJ2-1|TRBV7-3|TRBD2
TGTGCCAGCAGCCCGCAGACTAGCGGGAGTCCGTATGAGCAGTTCTTC
CASSPQTSGSPYEQFF
>few|TRBJ2-6|TRBV6-4|NA
TGTGCCAGCAGTCCCAAAGGTCCTGGGGCCAACGTCCTGACTTTC
CASSPKGPGANVLTF
>many|TRBJ2-5|TRBV6-2/TRBV6-3|TRBD2
TGTGCCAGCAGTTACTCGAGGGGGAGCGGGAGTGAGACCCAGTACTTC
CASSYSRGSGSETQYF
>NA|TRBJ2-1|TRBV25-1|NA
TGTGCCAGCAGTGCCACCTGGGACCAAATAAATGAGCAGTTCTTC
CASSATWDQINEQFF
>many|TRBJ2-1|TRBV7-9|TRBD2
TGTGCCAGCAGCTTAGGGAGCGGGGCACCCGGACATGAGCAGTTCTTC
CASSLGSGAPGHEQFF